These 7 T cell receptor beta chains came from one sample sequenced in a study of cytomegalovirus exposure and HLA in healthy donors. In the PCR, 60 Vbeta and 13 Jbeta primers were used. Clones were sequenced by immunoSEQ multiplex PCR, and TCRdb holds only the in-frame ones, with some missing. Here the sample spans fewer than 250,000 clones, 70% to 90% being singletons. Sequenced sample: PBMCs. The receptors derive from a woman between 18 and 29 years old in good health and CMV-seronegative.

The V call is TRBV27, the J call TRBJ2-5; the match to TRBD2 covers 13 bases. V shed 3 bases and J 5 bases; nucleotides not matched to a gene: 9. Germline CDR1 and CDR2: MNHEY and SMNVEV (reference sequence). The CDR3 is 17 amino acids. The CDR3 region has the DNA TGTGCCAGCAGTTTCGAGACTAGCGGGGGGCCACGGGAGACCCAGTACTTC. Translation gives CASSFETSGGPRETQYF.

The table lists this clone with a count of one. The chain joins TRBV6-6 to TRBJ2-1; TRBD2 matches 7 bases. The CDR3 sequence is 15 residues long. V shed 2 bases, J shed 5 bases, and the junction held 6 bases outside the gene matches. The germline V gene has CDR1 MNHNY and CDR2 SVGAGI (reference sequence). CDR3 in DNA: TGTGCCAGCAGTTACCCCAGGGACTACCACAATGAGCAGTTCTTC. Translation gives CASSYPRDYHNEQFF.

The chain has TRBV7-9 and TRBJ2-1; no firm D call. The V end lost 0 bases, the J end lost 9 bases, and 6 bases lay between the germline ends. CDR3 length: 12 amino acids. The germline CDR1 and CDR2 sequences are SEHNR and FQNEAQ (reference sequence). CDR3: CASSLARREQFF. The CDR3 nucleotides are TGTGCCAGCAGCTTAGCGAGGCGTGAGCAGTTCTTC.

The genes are TRBV28 and TRBJ2-5, with TRBD2 matching 9 bases. There are 16 residues in the CDR3. Germline loops: CDR1 MDHEN, CDR2 SYDVKM. V shed 3 bases, J shed 11 bases, and the junction held 16 bases outside the gene matches. In DNA, the CDR3 is TGTGCCAGCAGTTTCCCGCCGGGCGGGAGGGCCGATGAGCAGTACTTC. This encodes CASSFPPGGRADEQYF.

V gene TRBV19 combines with J gene TRBJ1-5, with TRBD1 matching over 7 bases. Germline CDR1 is LNHDA and CDR2 is SQIVND (reference sequence). This CDR3 contains 14 residues. J lost 2 bases, V lost 6 bases, and 4 bases had no gene match. CDR3 sequence (DNA): TGTGCCAGTAGACAGGGGTTGGGCAATCAGCCCCAGCATTTT. Translating it yields CASRQGLGNQPQHF.

The CDR3 bases are TGTGCCAGCCAGGGCTATGGCTACACCTTC. This gives the protein CASQGYGYTF. The J gene is TRBJ1-2, the V gene TRBV2, with D perhaps matching TRBD1 (5 bases). The CDR3 has 10 amino acids. With 8 bases removed from V and 4 bases from J, the gap between germline ends came to 5 bases. CDR1 SNHLY and CDR2 FYNNEI come from the germline V gene.

The V call is TRBV6-5, the J call TRBJ2-2; 7 positions match TRBD1. The CDR3 covers 14 residues. V shed 10 bases, J shed 5 bases, and the junction held 10 bases outside the gene matches. The germline V gene encodes CDR1 MNHEY and CDR2 SVGAGI. The CDR3 DNA reads TGTGCCACCCTACGACAGGGTTTAACCGGGGAGCTGTTTTTT. The encoded protein is CATLRQGLTGELFF.